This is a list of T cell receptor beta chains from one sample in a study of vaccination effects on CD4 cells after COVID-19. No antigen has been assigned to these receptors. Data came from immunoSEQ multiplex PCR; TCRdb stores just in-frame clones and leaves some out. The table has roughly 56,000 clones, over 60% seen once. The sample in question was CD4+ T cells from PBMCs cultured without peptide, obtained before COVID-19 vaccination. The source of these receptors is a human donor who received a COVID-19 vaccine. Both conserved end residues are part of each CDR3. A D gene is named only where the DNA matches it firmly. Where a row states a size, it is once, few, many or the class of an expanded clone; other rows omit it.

CDR3 DNA: TGTGCCAGCAGTTACTCGACAGCAAATAATTCACCCCTCCACTTT
CDR3 protein: CASSYSTANNSPLHF
D gene: -
clone size: -
V gene: TRBV6-5
J gene: TRBJ1-6

CDR3 DNA: TGTGCCAGCAGTGAAGAAGCAGCGACTAGACGCTACAATGAGCAGTTCTTC
CDR3 protein: CASSEEAATRRYNEQFF
D gene: -
clone size: -
V gene: TRBV6-1
J gene: TRBJ2-1

CDR3 DNA: TGTGCCAGCAGTTTCGCGGGGGGCTATGGCTACACCTTC
CDR3 protein: CASSFAGGYGYTF
D gene: -
clone size: -
V gene: TRBV27
J gene: TRBJ1-2

CDR3 DNA: TGTGCCAGCTCACCCGTCGTGGGAAGCACAGATACGCAGTATTTT
CDR3 protein: CASSPVVGSTDTQYF
D gene: -
clone size: -
V gene: TRBV18
J gene: TRBJ2-3

CDR3 DNA: TGTGCCTGGGGGGCTTTCGGAGAAAAACTGTTTTTT
CDR3 protein: CAWGAFGEKLFF
D gene: -
clone size: -
V gene: TRBV30
J gene: TRBJ1-4

CDR3 DNA: TGTGCCAGCACCCCCTTGACAGGGGCTAATTCACCCCTCCACTTT
CDR3 protein: CASTPLTGANSPLHF
D gene: TRBD1
clone size: -
V gene: TRBV6-5
J gene: TRBJ1-6

CDR3 DNA: TGTGCCAGTACCTTCCTAGGTATGGGGGAAAAACTGTTTTTT
CDR3 protein: CASTFLGMGEKLFF
D gene: -
clone size: -
V gene: TRBV19
J gene: TRBJ1-4

CDR3 DNA: TGTGCCAGCAGCTCGGGACAGGGAGCAGATACGCAGTATTTT
CDR3 protein: CASSSGQGADTQYF
D gene: TRBD1
clone size: once
V gene: TRBV5-4
J gene: TRBJ2-3

CDR3 DNA: TGTGCCAGCAGTCTAAACAGGGGGCGCGGCTACACCTTC
CDR3 protein: CASSLNRGRGYTF
D gene: TRBD1
clone size: -
V gene: TRBV12-3/TRBV12-4
J gene: TRBJ1-2

CDR3 DNA: TGCGCCAGCAGCCAAGTTGACAGGGGAACTGAAGCTTTCTTT
CDR3 protein: CASSQVDRGTEAFF
D gene: TRBD1
clone size: once
V gene: TRBV4-1
J gene: TRBJ1-1

CDR3 DNA: TGTGCCAGCAGTGAAGAAGAGGGGGGGCAGGAGACCCAGTACTTC
CDR3 protein: CASSEEEGGQETQYF
D gene: -
clone size: -
V gene: TRBV2
J gene: TRBJ2-5

CDR3 DNA: TGTGCCAGCAGCCAACAGGGGATGAGTGGGGAGACCCAGTACTTC
CDR3 protein: CASSQQGMSGETQYF
D gene: -
clone size: -
V gene: TRBV4-2
J gene: TRBJ2-5

CDR3 DNA: TGTGCCAGCAGCTTCACAGGTTCGACTAGCACAGATACGCAGTATTTT
CDR3 protein: CASSFTGSTSTDTQYF
D gene: -
clone size: -
V gene: TRBV7-9
J gene: TRBJ2-3

CDR3 DNA: TGTGCCAGCAGCTTAACCCTTTGGGACAGCCCGAACACCGGGGAGCTGTTTTTT
CDR3 protein: CASSLTLWDSPNTGELFF
D gene: TRBD1
clone size: -
V gene: TRBV11-3
J gene: TRBJ2-2

CDR3 DNA: TGTGCCAGCTCACCCGGCAGGGGGCTCATGAACACTGAAGCTTTCTTT
CDR3 protein: CASSPGRGLMNTEAFF
D gene: TRBD1
clone size: -
V gene: TRBV18
J gene: TRBJ1-1

CDR3 DNA: TGTGCCAGCAGCTTAGTCCCTAGCTCTGGGGCCAACGTCCTGACTTTC
CDR3 protein: CASSLVPSSGANVLTF
D gene: -
clone size: -
V gene: TRBV11-2
J gene: TRBJ2-6

CDR3 DNA: TGTGCCAGCAGCCCACGGGGTGGGGGCACTGAAGCTTTCTTT
CDR3 protein: CASSPRGGGTEAFF
D gene: -
clone size: -
V gene: TRBV16
J gene: TRBJ1-1

CDR3 DNA: TGCGCCAGCAGCCCGGGCAGTCAAGAGACCCAGTACTTC
CDR3 protein: CASSPGSQETQYF
D gene: -
clone size: -
V gene: TRBV5-1
J gene: TRBJ2-5

CDR3 DNA: TGTGCCAGCAGCTTAGTAGTTGAGACCCAGTACTTC
CDR3 protein: CASSLVVETQYF
D gene: -
clone size: medium-sized
V gene: TRBV7-9
J gene: TRBJ2-5

CDR3 DNA: TGTGCCAGCAGCAAAGGGGTTAAGACCATCAGAAGAAGGGAAAAACTGTTTTTT
CDR3 protein: CASSKGVKTIRRREKLFF
D gene: -
clone size: -
V gene: TRBV21-1
J gene: TRBJ1-4

CDR3 DNA: TGTGCCAGCTCACCACTAGGGTGGGGGGAGACTGAAGCTTTCTTT
CDR3 protein: CASSPLGWGETEAFF
D gene: -
clone size: once
V gene: TRBV18
J gene: TRBJ1-1

CDR3 DNA: TGCGCCAGCAGCCCCTGGGACAGGTCAAGGGACACTGAAGCTTTCTTT
CDR3 protein: CASSPWDRSRDTEAFF
D gene: TRBD1
clone size: -
V gene: TRBV4-1
J gene: TRBJ1-1